The rows below give T cell receptor beta chains drawn from one sample of a study of blood T cell repertoires in COVID-19. Produced via immunoSEQ multiplex PCR; TCRdb's table is partial and in-frame only. This table has about 280,000 clones, 83% appearing once. The sample comprised peripheral blood. These receptor sequences come from a woman between 50 and 59 years old who had recovered from COVID-19. CDR3s include the opening cysteine and the closing phenylalanine or tryptophan. The order of the fields is clone size, J gene, D gene, V gene, CDR3 DNA, CDR3 protein. The D gene is left open where the match is weak. Size is stated for part of the rows, as once, few or many counts, or as a class when the clone is expanded.

clone size: -; J gene: TRBJ2-3; D gene: -; V gene: TRBV4-3; CDR3 DNA: TGCGCCAGCAGCCAGTACTCAGATACGCAGTATTTT; CDR3 protein: CASSQYSDTQYF
clone size: -; J gene: TRBJ2-1; D gene: -; V gene: TRBV9; CDR3 DNA: TGTGCCAGCAGCGAGCCCTCGACAGGGGAGGGTCTTAATGAGCAGTTCTTC; CDR3 protein: CASSEPSTGEGLNEQFF
clone size: -; J gene: TRBJ1-1; D gene: -; V gene: TRBV2; CDR3 DNA: TGTGCCAGCAGCTCCCTGGGGCGTGAAGCTTTCTTT; CDR3 protein: CASSSLGREAFF
clone size: once; J gene: TRBJ2-2; D gene: -; V gene: TRBV19; CDR3 DNA: TGTGCCAGTAGTATGATAGACAGGGGAGGGACCGGGGAGCTGTTTTTT; CDR3 protein: CASSMIDRGGTGELFF
clone size: -; J gene: TRBJ2-5; D gene: -; V gene: TRBV11-1; CDR3 DNA: TGTGCCAGCAGCTCCCCCTGGACAGCTCAAGAGACCCAGTACTTC; CDR3 protein: CASSSPWTAQETQYF
clone size: -; J gene: TRBJ1-2; D gene: -; V gene: TRBV14; CDR3 DNA: TGTGCCAGCAGCCAAGGACAGTCCTATGGCTACACCTTC; CDR3 protein: CASSQGQSYGYTF
clone size: -; J gene: TRBJ1-2; D gene: -; V gene: TRBV5-8; CDR3 DNA: TGTGCCAGCAGCTCGGGAATTTCCTATGGCTACACCTTC; CDR3 protein: CASSSGISYGYTF
clone size: -; J gene: TRBJ2-2; D gene: -; V gene: TRBV27; CDR3 DNA: TGTGCCAGCAGTTTAGTAGTAGTTAGGGACTCTAACACCGGGGAGCTGTTTTTT; CDR3 protein: CASSLVVVRDSNTGELFF
clone size: -; J gene: TRBJ2-3; D gene: TRBD2; V gene: TRBV6-2/TRBV6-3; CDR3 DNA: TGTGCCAGCAGTTACTCGACTAGCCAAATAAACACAGATACGCAGTATTTT; CDR3 protein: CASSYSTSQINTDTQYF
clone size: -; J gene: TRBJ2-1; D gene: -; V gene: TRBV24-1; CDR3 DNA: TGTGCCACCAGTGATCCATCAGCTTTGAGCGGGTTAGGGGATGAGCAGTTCTTC; CDR3 protein: CATSDPSALSGLGDEQFF
clone size: -; J gene: TRBJ1-5; D gene: -; V gene: TRBV2; CDR3 DNA: TGTGCCAGCAGTGAAGTTGGAGGGAACAATCAGCCCCAGCATTTT; CDR3 protein: CASSEVGGNNQPQHF
clone size: -; J gene: TRBJ1-2; D gene: TRBD1; V gene: TRBV19; CDR3 DNA: TGTGCCAGTAGTTTAGAACAGGGGGCGTACTATGGCTACACCTTC; CDR3 protein: CASSLEQGAYYGYTF
clone size: -; J gene: TRBJ2-1; D gene: TRBD2; V gene: TRBV7-2; CDR3 DNA: TGTGCCAGCAGCTTAATCGGACTAGCGGGTAGCCACTATGAGCAGTTCTTC; CDR3 protein: CASSLIGLAGSHYEQFF
clone size: -; J gene: TRBJ1-5; D gene: -; V gene: TRBV10-1; CDR3 DNA: TGCGCCAGCAGTGGGCTAAGGGTGGGAGGCAATCAGCCCCAGCATTTT; CDR3 protein: CASSGLRVGGNQPQHF
clone size: -; J gene: TRBJ1-2; D gene: -; V gene: TRBV20-1; CDR3 DNA: TGCAGTGCCGGAACAGGGTATGGCTACACCTTC; CDR3 protein: CSAGTGYGYTF
clone size: -; J gene: TRBJ1-5; D gene: TRBD1; V gene: TRBV6-5; CDR3 DNA: TGTGCCAGCAGGGGACAGGGGGGGAGTCAGCCCCAGCATTTT; CDR3 protein: CASRGQGGSQPQHF
clone size: -; J gene: TRBJ1-5; D gene: -; V gene: TRBV3-1/TRBV3-2; CDR3 DNA: TGTGCCAGCAGCTCGACCGGCAGGTATAGCAATCAGCCCCAGCATTTT; CDR3 protein: CASSSTGRYSNQPQHF
clone size: -; J gene: TRBJ2-7; D gene: TRBD2; V gene: TRBV7-9; CDR3 DNA: TGTGCCAGCAGCAGCGGGAGGGCCTACGAGCAGTACTTC; CDR3 protein: CASSSGRAYEQYF
clone size: -; J gene: TRBJ2-3; D gene: TRBD2; V gene: TRBV7-2; CDR3 DNA: TGTGCCAGCAGCCGTACCGGGACTACGACTTGGGATACGCAGTATTTT; CDR3 protein: CASSRTGTTTWDTQYF
clone size: many; J gene: TRBJ2-3; D gene: TRBD2; V gene: TRBV3-1/TRBV3-2; CDR3 DNA: TGTGCCAGCAGCAGGGGAGGGGCTAGCGGAGATACGCAGTATTTT; CDR3 protein: CASSRGGASGDTQYF
clone size: -; J gene: TRBJ2-7; D gene: TRBD2; V gene: TRBV6-2/TRBV6-3; CDR3 DNA: TGTGCCAGCAGTTACTCTGGGACTAGCTTTCCCTACGAGCAGTACTTC; CDR3 protein: CASSYSGTSFPYEQYF
clone size: few; J gene: TRBJ1-2; D gene: TRBD1; V gene: TRBV4-2; CDR3 DNA: TGTGCCAGCAGCCAAACAGGGGCCTATGGCTACACCTTC; CDR3 protein: CASSQTGAYGYTF